Below are 25 T cell receptor beta chains sequenced from a single sample in a study of T cell clonotyping in hematopoietic cell transplantation. Data came from immunoSEQ multiplex PCR; TCRdb stores just in-frame clones and leaves some out. The sample has around 25,000 clones, 70% to 85% seen once. This sample's time point: recipient sample about 28 days before transplant, after cytoreduction. Sequencing was performed on peripheral blood mononuclear cells, taken before stem cell transplant. These receptors were taken from a woman aged 55 to 70 with acute myeloid leukemia. Some clones in this sample may be carry-over from other donors' samples.

The V gene is TRBV14, the J gene TRBJ2-5; 8 positions agree with TRBD2. CDR1 SGHDN and CDR2 FVKESK come from the germline V gene. CDR3 length: 16 amino acids. The J segment lost 7 bases and the V segment lost 3 bases, leaving 13 bases of the junction unmatched. CDR3 DNA: TGTGCCAGCAGCCAGGGGCGACTAGCGAGGTTTGGGACCCAGTACTTC. It is translated as CASSQGRLARFGTQYF.

V is TRBV5-4 and J is TRBJ2-1; TRBD2 matches at 7 bases. J gave up 4 bases and V 0 bases, and 4 bases lay outside the gene matches. The CDR3 has 15 amino acids. The V gene's germline CDR1 is SGHNT and CDR2 YYREEE (reference sequence). CDR3 sequence: CASSLGLAEYNEQFF. The DNA of the CDR3 is TGTGCCAGCAGCTTGGGCCTAGCGGAATACAATGAGCAGTTCTTC.

The CDR3 DNA reads as TGTGCCAGTAGTATAAAGGACGGCACTGAAGCTTTCTTT. Amino acid sequence: CASSIKDGTEAFF. The rearrangement uses TRBV19 and TRBJ1-1, with unresolved D. Deletions cut 2 bases from V and 4 bases from J, with 8 bases between. Germline V gene sequence: CDR1 LNHDA, CDR2 SQIVND (reference sequence). This CDR3 has 13 residues.

The rearrangement uses TRBV19 and TRBJ1-3; D unresolved. V lost 5 bases, J lost 12 bases, and 14 bases lay in between. Per germline, CDR1 LNHDA and CDR2 SQIVND (reference sequence). The CDR3 is 12 residues long. The CDR3 DNA reads TGTGCCAGTAGTCCCCGACGGCAAGGCATATATTTT. It codes for CASSPRRQGIYF.

The V and J genes are TRBV7-2 and TRBJ2-7; TRBD1 matches 7 bases. The germline V gene encodes CDR1 SGHTA and CDR2 FQGNSA. The CDR3 covers 14 residues. After removal of 2 bases from V and 2 bases from J, the junction contained 3 bases not matched to a gene. The CDR3 DNA reads as TGTGCCAGCAGCTTAAGTCAGGGGGCCTACGAGCAGTACTTC. Its translation: CASSLSQGAYEQYF. Full variable domain (outside the CDR3, taken from reference TRBV7-2 and TRBJ2-7): GAGVSQSPSNKVTEKGKDVELRCDPISGHTALYWYRQSLGQGLEFLIYFQGNSAPDKSGLPSDRFSAERTGGSVSTLTIQRTQQEDSAVYLCASSLSQGAYEQYFGPGTRLTVT.

This chain joins TRBV9 and TRBJ2-3; D possibly corresponds to TRBD2 (6 bases). Trimming took off 0 bases at V and 4 bases at J, with 12 bases between the two ends. Germline CDR1 and CDR2: SGDLS and YYNGEE. This CDR3 contains 15 residues. DNA of the CDR3: TGTGCCAGCAGCGTAGTGGCCACTAGCCCAGATACGCAGTATTTT. Protein: CASSVVATSPDTQYF.

The rearrangement links TRBV6-6 to TRBJ1-5; D is unresolved. Trimming removed 2 bases at V and 6 bases at J, with 14 bases between. This CDR3 has 15 residues. Germline V gene data show CDR1 as MNHNY and CDR2 as SVGAGI (reference sequence). The CDR3 DNA follows: TGTGCCAGCAGTTACAGGGAAGTCCCTAGTCAGCCCCAGCATTTT. Translation: CASSYREVPSQPQHF.

The chain carries TRBV5-1 and TRBJ1-4; 8 nucleotides align to TRBD1. V trimming: 4 bases; J trimming: 0 bases; junction bases outside the gene matches: 5. The CDR3 consists of 16 residues. Germline V gene lookup returns CDR1 SGHRS and CDR2 YFSETQ. Written as DNA, the CDR3 is TGCGCCAGCAGCGGACAGGGTCCTTCAACTAATGAAAAACTGTTTTTT. It specifies CASSGQGPSTNEKLFF.

The V and J genes are TRBV5-4 and TRBJ1-4; D is perhaps TRBD1 (6 bases). The germline V and J ends were trimmed by 0 bases and 0 bases, with 15 bases remaining between them. Germline V gene sequence: CDR1 SGHNT, CDR2 YYREEE (reference sequence). The CDR3 is 18 amino acids. This CDR3 reads CASSLGGPGSATNEKLFF. In DNA form, the CDR3 reads TGTGCCAGCAGCTTGGGGGGGCCCGGGAGTGCAACTAATGAAAAACTGTTTTTT.

This clone showed up just once. The V and J genes are TRBV6-1 and TRBJ1-3; D gene uncertain. There are 15 residues in the CDR3. Germline V CDR1 and CDR2: MNHNS, SASEGT. V was trimmed by 2 bases and J by 0 bases, leaving 8 bases between them. CDR3 amino acids: CASSETEGSGNTIYF. The CDR3 DNA reads TGTGCCAGCAGTGAAACAGAAGGCTCTGGAAACACCATATATTTT.

This chain connects TRBV5-8 to TRBJ1-5, with a tentative D call TRBD1 (5 bases). Germline V gene lookup returns CDR1 SGHTS and CDR2 YDEGEE. V was cut by 4 bases and J by 3 bases, with 11 bases left in between. CDR3 length: 14 amino acids. The DNA for the CDR3 is TGTGCCAGCAGCGTAGGGGTTACCAATCAGCCCCAGCATTTT. Amino acids: CASSVGVTNQPQHF.

The rearrangement uses TRBV7-2 and TRBJ1-3; maybe TRBD1 (5 bases). Germline V gene sequence: CDR1 SGHTA, CDR2 FQGNSA. Between the trimmed V and J ends, which lost 5 bases and 0 bases, there was a span of 8 bases. This CDR3 is 14 amino acids long. CDR3 bases: TGTGCCAGCAGCCCACAGGTCTCTGGAAACACCATATATTTT. Residues: CASSPQVSGNTIYF.

The chain recombines TRBV5-5 with TRBJ1-2, with a weak D call TRBD1 (5 bases). Per germline, CDR1 SGHKS and CDR2 YYEKEE (reference sequence). This CDR3 spans 13 amino acids. Trimming shortened V by 3 bases and J by 4 bases, and 10 bases separated the two germline ends. CDR3 sequence: CASSSGQLYGYTF. Here the CDR3 DNA reads TGTGCCAGCAGCTCGGGGCAGCTCTATGGCTACACCTTC.

This clone was counted between two and nine times. The chain combines TRBV29-1 with TRBJ2-5; 7 positions match TRBD2. Germline V gene sequence: CDR1 SQVTM, CDR2 ANQGSEA. This CDR3 contains 13 residues. The V and J ends lost 4 bases and 5 bases, in that order; junction bases with no gene match: 7. The CDR3 reads CSVVGREWETQYF. The DNA of the CDR3 is TGCAGCGTTGTAGGGAGGGAGTGGGAGACCCAGTACTTC.

CDR3 DNA: TGCGCCAGCAGTCCAACAGGGGGCTCCTACAATGAGCAGTTCTTC. Its protein is CASSPTGGSYNEQFF. This chain joins TRBV5-1 and TRBJ2-1; 8 nucleotides match TRBD1. Germline CDR1 SGHRS, CDR2 YFSETQ. Losses at the gene ends were 5 bases for V and 0 bases for J; bases not matched to a gene: 4. This CDR3 contains 15 residues.

CDR3 sequence: CASSLSGQGVYEQYF. The DNA for the CDR3 is TGTGCCAGCAGCTTATCGGGACAGGGGGTCTACGAGCAGTACTTC. V usage is TRBV13 and J usage is TRBJ2-7; TRBD1 aligns across 11 bases. V lost 2 bases, J lost 3 bases, and 3 bases stayed unmatched. CDR1 and CDR2 (germline): PRHDT, FYEKMQ (reference sequence). The CDR3 spans 15 residues.

A few counts support this clone. The chain is built from TRBV6-5 and TRBJ1-2, with D possibly being TRBD1 (6 bases). This CDR3 spans 13 amino acids. Germline CDR1 reads MNHEY; CDR2 reads SVGAGI. Trimming took off 6 bases at V and 4 bases at J, with 12 bases between the two ends. The CDR3 coding sequence is TGTGCCAGCAGCACCGACAGGATCTATGGCTACACCTTC. Translating it yields CASSTDRIYGYTF.

The chain uses TRBV7-9 and TRBJ1-1; maybe TRBD1 (6 bases). V was pared by 5 bases and J by 0 bases, with 13 bases between. The CDR3 is 15 residues long. Germline lookup yields CDR1 SEHNR and CDR2 FQNEAQ (reference sequence). The CDR3 here is CASSTRGLMNTEAFF. The CDR3 DNA is TGTGCCAGCAGCACCAGGGGACTTATGAACACTGAAGCTTTCTTT.

V usage is TRBV14 and J usage is TRBJ2-1; the match to TRBD2 covers 11 bases. This CDR3 is built from 15 residues. Trimming cost V 4 bases and J 4 bases; bases outside gene matches: 3. Looked up from germline, CDR1 is SGHDN and CDR2 is FVKESK. The CDR3 loop reads CASSLAGGSYNEQFF. The CDR3 DNA follows: TGTGCCAGCAGCCTAGCGGGAGGGTCGTACAATGAGCAGTTCTTC.

The chain has TRBV19 and TRBJ1-2; D perhaps matches TRBD1 (6 bases). The length of the CDR3 is 15 residues. CDR1 and CDR2 from the germline V gene are LNHDA and SQIVND (reference sequence). Trimming pared 5 bases from V and 6 bases from J, leaving 19 bases between. The CDR3, as DNA: TGTGCCAGTAGTCTCCGGCAGGGGTACAACAATGGCTACACCTTC. Its translation: CASSLRQGYNNGYTF.

The chain has TRBV13 and TRBJ2-2; possibly TRBD1 for D (6 bases). Germline CDR1 reads PRHDT; CDR2 reads FYEKMQ (reference sequence). This CDR3 contains 16 residues. The V end lost 5 bases, the J end lost 1 base, and 14 bases lay between the germline ends. In nucleotides, the CDR3 is TGTGCCAGCAGCACCCTGACAGGAGAGAACACCGGGGAGCTGTTTTTT. Its translation: CASSTLTGENTGELFF.

The chain joins TRBV2 to TRBJ2-2, with 7 bases that match TRBD2. J gave up 5 bases and V 6 bases, and 0 bases lay outside the gene matches. The CDR3 covers 12 residues. Germline V gene data show CDR1 as SNHLY and CDR2 as FYNNEI. Written as DNA, the CDR3 is TGTGCCAGCAGGCGGGGGACCGGGGAGCTGTTTTTT. It is translated as CASRRGTGELFF.

The gene calls are TRBV19 and TRBJ2-1, with D perhaps matching TRBD2 (6 bases). There are 14 residues in the CDR3. V was pared by 5 bases and J by 7 bases, with 15 bases between. CDR1 and CDR2 from the germline V gene are LNHDA and SQIVND (reference sequence). CDR3 in DNA: TGTGCCAGTAGTGTTCTAGCGTCCTTAAATGAGCAGTTCTTC. Encoded protein: CASSVLASLNEQFF.

The CDR3 DNA follows: TGTGCCAGCAGCGCTGGGACTAGCGTTAATCCAGATACGCAGTATTTT. It specifies CASSAGTSVNPDTQYF. The chain employs TRBV5-8 and TRBJ2-3; 10 bases agree with TRBD2. There are 16 residues in the CDR3. The V gene's germline CDR1 is SGHTS and CDR2 YDEGEE. V lost 4 bases and J lost 4; bases outside the gene matches: 9.

This clone was counted between two and nine times. The V and J genes are TRBV5-5 and TRBJ2-5, with D possibly being TRBD1 or TRBD2 (6 bases each). The germline V and J ends were trimmed by 0 bases and 1 base, with 22 bases remaining between them. The CDR3 spans 19 residues. CDR1 is SGHKS and CDR2 is YYEKEE in the germline V gene (reference sequence). The CDR3 protein is CASSLEQGRFGGLQETQYF. Written as DNA, the CDR3 is TGTGCCAGCAGCTTGGAACAGGGACGTTTCGGGGGCCTCCAAGAGACCCAGTACTTC.